What follows are 27 T cell receptor beta chains derived from one specimen sequenced in a study of response to subunit inactivated influenza vaccine. TCRdb reprocessed the RT-PCR reads with MiXCR, giving one entry per CDR3 protein. The profile shows fewer than 200,000 distinct CDR3 sequences, about 9% of them singletons. Here the sequenced sample was non-naive T cells sorted from PBMCs, taken on the day of vaccination. Receptors originate from a man in his forties or fifties who received an inactivated influenza vaccine.

This clonotype was counted ten times or more. CDR3 nucleotides: TGTGCCAGCAGTTCCGGGACAGGCAACACTGAAGCTTTCTTT. Translated: CASSSGTGNTEAFF. The chain combines TRBV6-5 with TRBJ1-1; 8 positions match TRBD1. The CDR3 is made up of 14 amino acids. J gave up 2 bases and V 4 bases, and 3 bases lay outside the gene matches. Per germline, CDR1 MNHEY and CDR2 SVGAGI.

This clonotype has more than one count but fewer than ten. This sequence joins TRBV2 and TRBJ2-7; D is unclear. V lost 5 bases and J 2 bases, leaving 16 bases between the germline ends. This CDR3 is built from 15 residues. From germline, CDR1 is SNHLY and CDR2 FYNNEI. The CDR3 sequence: CASSRDLAVTYEQYF. CDR3 bases: TGTGCCAGCAGTCGCGACTTGGCGGTGACCTACGAGCAGTACTTC.

This clonotype was recorded many times. J is TRBJ2-7 and V is TRBV5-1, with 10 bases aligning to TRBD1. Germline CDR1 SGHRS, CDR2 YFSETQ. With V trimmed by 4 bases and J by 6 bases, 7 bases remained unmatched. This CDR3 has 14 amino acids. The CDR3 DNA follows: TGCGCCAGCAGCCTGGGACAGGGGAAGAGCGAGCAGTACTTC. Protein: CASSLGQGKSEQYF.

The V and J genes are TRBV5-1 and TRBJ2-6; 9 bases map to TRBD1. V gave up 4 bases and J gave up 2 bases; unmatched junction bases: 10. Germline V gene lookup returns CDR1 SGHRS and CDR2 YFSETQ. The CDR3 runs to 18 residues. CDR3 residues: CASSPGQGYLTGANVLTF. The DNA for the CDR3 is TGCGCCAGCAGCCCGGGACAGGGATATCTAACTGGGGCCAACGTCCTGACTTTC.

This clonotype occurred a few times. The chain recombines TRBV5-1 with TRBJ2-2, with a possible D match to TRBD2 (5 bases). The CDR3 loop spans 16 amino acids. V was clipped by 0 bases and J by 2 bases, with 11 bases between them. Germline values: CDR1 SGHRS, CDR2 YFSETQ. CDR3 bases: TGCGCCAGCAGCTTGGCCAGCGGAGTTAACACCGGGGAGCTGTTTTTT. Amino acids: CASSLASGVNTGELFF.

This rearrangement joins TRBV7-9 to TRBJ2-5; TRBD2 aligns across 7 bases. Germline V lookup: CDR1 SEHNR, CDR2 FQNEAQ (reference sequence). The CDR3 is 15 amino acids. V was pared by 5 bases and J by 2 bases, with 8 bases of the junction left unmatched. CDR3 region: CASSVWTRTQETQYF. The CDR3 DNA is TGTGCCAGCAGCGTGTGGACTAGAACACAAGAGACCCAGTACTTC.

The chain uses TRBV5-6 and TRBJ1-2; D unclear. The CDR3 has 17 residues. Deletions cut 0 bases from V and 4 bases from J, with 19 bases between. Germline-derived CDR1 and CDR2 are SGHDT and YYEEEE. The CDR3 DNA reads as TGTGCCAGCAGCTTGGGCCAGGTTCAGACCAGGATCTATGGCTACACCTTC. Its translation: CASSLGQVQTRIYGYTF.

This clonotype turned up a few times. The V call is TRBV4-1, the J call TRBJ2-5, with 10 bases fitting TRBD1. There are 17 residues in the CDR3. Germline lookup yields CDR1 MGHRA and CDR2 YSYEKL. With 7 bases clipped from V and 3 bases from J, the junction kept 14 bases outside the gene matches. The CDR3 reads CASNGRWGQGRKETQYF. The CDR3 DNA reads TGCGCCAGCAATGGCCGCTGGGGACAGGGGAGAAAAGAGACCCAGTACTTC.

In the case of this clonotype: An end of the junction differs from the germline gene, which may be a read error. This chain uses TRBV24-1 with TRBJ2-2; D remains unclear. Germline CDR1 KGHDR, CDR2 SFDVKD. The CDR3 has 16 amino acids. CDR3 DNA sequence: TGTGCCACCAGTGATGTAGGACGGTCGAACACCGTGGAGCTGTTTTTT. Protein: CATSDVGRSNTVELFF.

The V and J genes are TRBV4-3 and TRBJ1-4; D ambiguous. The CDR3 has 13 residues. V was pared by 4 bases and J by 8 bases, with 11 bases between. Looked up from germline, CDR1 is LGHNA and CDR2 is YSLEER. CDR3 amino acids: CASSRTGREKLFF. CDR3 sequence (DNA): TGCGCCAGCAGCCGTACCGGGAGGGAAAAACTGTTTTTT.

The chain couples TRBV12-3 or TRBV12-4 to TRBJ2-4; a possible D gene is TRBD1 (6 bases). This CDR3 has 15 residues. The V end was cut by 3 bases, the J end by 4 bases, with 13 bases between. CDR3 coding DNA: TGTGCCAGCAGTTTGGCCCGGACAGTTAAAAACATTCAGTACTTC. Residues: CASSLARTVKNIQYF.

This clonotype has at least ten counts. The chain has TRBV5-6 and TRBJ2-7; no firm D call. The V end lost 3 bases, the J end lost 0 bases, and 13 bases lay between the germline ends. This CDR3 is built from 15 residues. CDR1 and CDR2 from the germline V gene are SGHDT and YYEEEE. DNA for the CDR3: TGTGCCAGCAGCTCCTCCTGGCCGAGCTCCTACGAGCAGTACTTC. Residues: CASSSSWPSSYEQYF.

This clonotype was detected many times. The chain couples TRBV5-1 to TRBJ1-1; TRBD1 might be the D (6 bases). Trimming removed 0 bases at V and 8 bases at J, with 14 bases between. CDR1 and CDR2 from the germline V gene are SGHRS and YFSETQ. The CDR3 is made up of 14 amino acids. In DNA, the CDR3 is TGCGCCAGCAGCTTGGCCGGGACAACGGGCGAAGCTTTCTTT. Translating gives CASSLAGTTGEAFF.

This clonotype was observed at least ten times. This chain connects TRBV18 to TRBJ1-6; possible D gene TRBD1, 5 bases. The CDR3 is 17 amino acids. Per germline, CDR1 KGHSH and CDR2 LQKENI. Trimming cost V 4 bases and J 8 bases, with 21 bases left between them. The CDR3 reads CASSRMAGSLSDSPLHF. As DNA, the CDR3 is TGTGCCAGCTCACGTATGGCAGGGAGTTTGTCGGATTCACCCCTCCACTTT.

This chain links TRBV18 with TRBJ1-2; no firm D call. Germline V gene lookup returns CDR1 KGHSH and CDR2 LQKENI. This CDR3 has 13 residues. V was cut by 3 bases and J by 8 bases, with 13 bases left in between. CDR3 bases: TGTGCCAGCTCACCGCGGAAACAGCAGGGCTACACCTTC. It translates to CASSPRKQQGYTF.

This clonotype was seen more than once but under ten times. The chain joins TRBV14 to TRBJ2-5, with no clear D. This CDR3 comprises 12 residues. In germline, CDR1 is SGHDN, CDR2 FVKESK. Trimming left V 2 bases short and J 5 bases short, with 6 bases between. This CDR3 reads CASSQTPETQYF. The CDR3 DNA reads as TGTGCCAGCAGCCAAACCCCGGAGACCCAGTACTTC.

The gene calls are TRBV28 and TRBJ2-7; TRBD1 matches at 7 bases. With 8 bases clipped from V and 1 base from J, the junction kept 5 bases outside the gene matches. Germline CDR1 and CDR2: MDHEN and SYDVKM. The CDR3 is made up of 13 amino acids. CDR3 in DNA: TGTGCCAGCGAGGGACAGAAATCCTACGAGCAGTACTTC. This translates into CASEGQKSYEQYF.

The chain combines TRBV7-6 with TRBJ1-6, with 7 positions matching TRBD1. This CDR3 comprises 15 residues. Unmatched junction bases numbered 4, after V lost 4 bases and J lost 4 bases. Germline loops: CDR1 SGHVS, CDR2 FNYEAQ. CDR3 region: CASSSEGAYNSPLHF. CDR3 DNA: TGTGCCAGCAGCTCGGAGGGGGCTTATAATTCACCCCTCCACTTT.

This rearrangement joins TRBV5-5 to TRBJ1-6, with a weak D call TRBD1 (5 bases). The CDR3 sequence is 16 residues long. Germline V gene sequence: CDR1 SGHKS, CDR2 YYEKEE (reference sequence). V was trimmed by 4 bases and J by 5 bases, leaving 16 bases between them. The CDR3, as DNA: TGTGCCAGCAGCCCAGATCGGACACTCGATAATTCACCCCTCCACTTT. It codes for CASSPDRTLDNSPLHF.

This clonotype was observed at least ten times. V is TRBV15 and J is TRBJ2-7; D perhaps matches TRBD2 (6 bases). V lost 5 bases and J lost 2, with 19 bases in between. CDR1 is LNHNV and CDR2 is YYDKDF in the germline V gene (reference sequence). The CDR3 has 16 residues. The DNA of the CDR3 is TGTGCCACCAGCGGACTACCCGGCCAGACGACCTACGAGCAGTACTTC. It encodes CATSGLPGQTTYEQYF.

This clonotype was counted a few times. The V and J genes are TRBV6-1 and TRBJ2-5; 9 bases are shared with TRBD2. The CDR3 is 14 amino acids. J lost 5 bases, V lost 7 bases, and 8 bases had no gene match. From germline, CDR1 is MNHNS and CDR2 SASEGT. The CDR3 DNA sequence: TGTGCCAGCATAGAGCGGGGGGCGGGCGAGACCCAGTACTTC. The encoded protein is CASIERGAGETQYF.

This clonotype was observed a handful of times. The chain is built from TRBV4-2 and TRBJ2-6; D is possibly TRBD1 (6 bases). V lost 1 base and J 1 base, leaving 11 bases between the germline ends. This CDR3 is 17 amino acids long. Germline CDR1 is LGHNA and CDR2 is YNFKEQ. CDR3 in DNA: TGTGCCAGCAGCCAAGGACAGGCAGCTTCTGGGGCCAACGTCCTGACTTTC. Its translation: CASSQGQAASGANVLTF.

This clonotype occurred a few times. The chain carries TRBV6-5 and TRBJ2-5, with D possibly matching TRBD1 (6 bases). The germline V and J ends were trimmed by 4 bases and 1 base, with 13 bases remaining between them. Germline-derived CDR1 and CDR2 are MNHEY and SVGAGI. The CDR3 loop spans 15 amino acids. CDR3 DNA: TGTGCCAGCAGTTCACCCTTGGGGGCCCAAGAGACCCAGTACTTC. It yields the protein CASSSPLGAQETQYF.

This clonotype was detected many times. The chain employs TRBV9 and TRBJ2-5, with D perhaps matching TRBD2 (7 bases). This CDR3 region has 16 residues. Germline V lookup: CDR1 SGDLS, CDR2 YYNGEE. Trimming removed 4 bases at V and 4 bases at J, with 20 bases between. The DNA of the CDR3 is TGTGCCAGCAGCCCACCCGAGGGGGGGCTCAGAGAGACCCAGTACTTC. Its protein is CASSPPEGGLRETQYF.

J is TRBJ1-5 and V is TRBV5-6, with 7 bases that match TRBD1. After removal of 7 bases from V and 2 bases from J, the junction contained 15 bases not matched to a gene. The CDR3 totals 17 residues. Germline V lookup: CDR1 SGHDT, CDR2 YYEEEE. CDR3 sequence (DNA): TGTGCCAGCGCGAAGGGCAGGGGGAAAGGGGGCAATCAGCCCCAGCATTTT. Its protein is CASAKGRGKGGNQPQHF.

Ten or more counts support this clonotype. The rearrangement joins TRBV7-2 to TRBJ1-1; 8 bases are a match to TRBD1. Germline CDR1 is SGHTA and CDR2 is FQGNSA. This CDR3 is 16 amino acids long. V shed 5 bases, J shed 0 bases, and the junction held 8 bases outside the gene matches. CDR3 bases: TGTGCCAGCAGCCCCGAGACAGGGGCAGTGAACACTGAAGCTTTCTTT. As protein: CASSPETGAVNTEAFF.

The chain has TRBV9 and TRBJ1-2; TRBD1 matches 9 bases. Trimming took 3 bases from V and 7 from J; bases not matched to a gene: 7. Germline V gives CDR1 SGDLS, CDR2 YYNGEE. CDR3 length: 14 residues. The CDR3 is CASSATGTGSGYTF. The CDR3 region has the DNA TGTGCCAGCAGCGCGACCGGGACAGGGTCTGGCTACACCTTC.